What follows describes a single T cell receptor (beta chain). The data were obtained in a study of blood T cell repertoires in COVID-19. Overall study context: COVID-19 samples collected from the United States, Italy and Spain covered acute and convalescent phases. The cDNA or gDNA used as material had been derived from T cells, B-cell-depleted T cells, or PBMCs.

The CDR3 extends over 14 amino acids. Germline loops: CDR1 SEHNR, CDR2 FQNEAQ (reference sequence). V lost 5 bases to trimming and J lost 6 bases, with 13 bases between them. Method: immunoSEQ multiplex PCR; TCRdb's copy keeps in-frame clones and lacks some. The data contain approximately 210,000 clones, 82% of them seen just once; the ten biggest clones take up 3.6%. The TCR comes from a woman older than 75 with acute or convalescent COVID-19. The chain combines TRBV7-9 with TRBJ1-4; TRBD1 is a possible D gene (6 bases). The sequencing input was peripheral blood. CDR3 protein: CASSPGTPDEKLFF. In DNA, the CDR3 is TGTGCCAGCAGCCCAGGGACACCAGATGAAAAACTGTTTTTT. Drawing the rest from reference TRBV7-9 and TRBJ1-4, the complete variable domain is DTGVSQNPRHKITKRGQNVTFRCDPISEHNRLYWYRQTLGQGPEFLTYFQNEAQLEKSRLLSDRFSAERPKGSFSTLEIQRTEQGDSAMYLCASSPGTPDEKLFFGSGTQLSVL.